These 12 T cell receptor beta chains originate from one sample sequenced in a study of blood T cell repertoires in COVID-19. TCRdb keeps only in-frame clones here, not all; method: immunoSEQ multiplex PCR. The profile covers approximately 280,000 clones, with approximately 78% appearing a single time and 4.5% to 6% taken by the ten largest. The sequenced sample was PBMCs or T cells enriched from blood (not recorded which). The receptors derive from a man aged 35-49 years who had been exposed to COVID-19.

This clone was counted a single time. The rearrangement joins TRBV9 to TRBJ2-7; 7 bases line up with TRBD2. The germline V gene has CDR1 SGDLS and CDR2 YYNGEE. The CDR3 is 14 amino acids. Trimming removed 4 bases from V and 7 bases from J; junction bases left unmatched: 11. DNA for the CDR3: TGTGCCAGCAGCCCTTATTGGGACGGGAGGGAGCAGTACTTC. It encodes CASSPYWDGREQYF.

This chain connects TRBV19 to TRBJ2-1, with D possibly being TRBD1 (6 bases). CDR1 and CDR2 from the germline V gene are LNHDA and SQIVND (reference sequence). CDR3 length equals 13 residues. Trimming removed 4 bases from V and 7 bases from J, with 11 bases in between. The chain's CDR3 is CASSTGTPNEQFF. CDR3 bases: TGTGCCAGTAGTACCGGGACACCTAATGAGCAGTTCTTC.

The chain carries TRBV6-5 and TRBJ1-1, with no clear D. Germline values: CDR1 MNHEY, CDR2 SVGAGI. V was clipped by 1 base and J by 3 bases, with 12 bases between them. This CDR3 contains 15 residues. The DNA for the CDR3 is TGTGCCAGCAGTTACTTTAGGGTGCGGGACACTGAAGCTTTCTTT. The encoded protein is CASSYFRVRDTEAFF.

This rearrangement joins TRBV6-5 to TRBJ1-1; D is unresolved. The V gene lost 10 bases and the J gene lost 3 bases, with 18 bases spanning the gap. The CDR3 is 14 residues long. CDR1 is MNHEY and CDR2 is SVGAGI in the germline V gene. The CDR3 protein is CATSARPTYTEAFF. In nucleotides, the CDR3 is TGTGCCACCTCCGCCCGCCCCACTTACACTGAAGCTTTCTTT.

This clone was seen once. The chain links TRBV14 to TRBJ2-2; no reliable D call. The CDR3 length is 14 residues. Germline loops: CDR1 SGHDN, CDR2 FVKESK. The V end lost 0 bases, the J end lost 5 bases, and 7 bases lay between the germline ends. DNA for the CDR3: TGTGCCAGCAGCCAAGAGGGCCCTACCGGGGAGCTGTTTTTT. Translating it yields CASSQEGPTGELFF.

CDR3 sequence reads: CASSGGALSYEQYF. Here the CDR3 DNA reads TGTGCCAGCAGTGGCGGGGCCTTATCCTACGAGCAGTACTTC. The chain links TRBV27 to TRBJ2-7; a possible D gene is TRBD2 (6 bases). V was clipped by 5 bases and J by 1 base, with 12 bases between them. Germline CDR1 reads MNHEY; CDR2 reads SMNVEV (reference sequence). There are 14 residues in the CDR3.

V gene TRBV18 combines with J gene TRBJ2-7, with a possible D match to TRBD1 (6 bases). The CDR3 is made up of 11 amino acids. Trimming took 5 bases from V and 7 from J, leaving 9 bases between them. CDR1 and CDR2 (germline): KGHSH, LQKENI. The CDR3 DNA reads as TGTGCCAGCTCAGCCCAGGGGGAGCAGTACTTC. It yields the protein CASSAQGEQYF. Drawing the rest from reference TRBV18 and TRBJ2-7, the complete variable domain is NAGVMQNPRHLVRRRGQEARLRCSPMKGHSHVYWYRQLPEEGLKFMVYLQKENIIDESGMPKERFSAEFPKEGPSILRIQQVVRGDSAAYFCASSAQGEQYFGPGTRLTVT.

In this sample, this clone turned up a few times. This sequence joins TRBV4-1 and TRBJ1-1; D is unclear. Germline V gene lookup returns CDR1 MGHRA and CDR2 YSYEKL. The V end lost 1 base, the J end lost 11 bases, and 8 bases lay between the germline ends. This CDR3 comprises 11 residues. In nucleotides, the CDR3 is TGCGCCAGCAGCCAAGCCGGGAAGGCTTTCTTT. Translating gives CASSQAGKAFF.

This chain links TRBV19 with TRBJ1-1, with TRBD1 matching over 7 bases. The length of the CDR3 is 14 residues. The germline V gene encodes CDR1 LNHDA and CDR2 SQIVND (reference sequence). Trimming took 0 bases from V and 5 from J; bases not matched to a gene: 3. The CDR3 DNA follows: TGTGCCAGTAGTATAGATTACAGGGGAACTGAAGCTTTCTTT. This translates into CASSIDYRGTEAFF.

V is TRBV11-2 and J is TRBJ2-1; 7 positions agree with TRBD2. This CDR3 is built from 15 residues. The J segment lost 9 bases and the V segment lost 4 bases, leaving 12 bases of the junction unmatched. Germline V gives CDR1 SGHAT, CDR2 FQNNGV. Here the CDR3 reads CASSSGGSIGGEQFF. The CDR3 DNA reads TGTGCCAGCAGCTCTGGCGGGAGTATTGGAGGTGAGCAGTTCTTC. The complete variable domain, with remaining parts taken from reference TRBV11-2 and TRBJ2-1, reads EAGVAQSPRYKIIEKRQSVAFWCNPISGHATLYWYQQILGQGPKLLIQFQNNGVVDDSQLPKDRFSAERLKGVDSTLKIQPAKLEDSAVYLCASSSGGSIGGEQFFGPGTRLTVL.

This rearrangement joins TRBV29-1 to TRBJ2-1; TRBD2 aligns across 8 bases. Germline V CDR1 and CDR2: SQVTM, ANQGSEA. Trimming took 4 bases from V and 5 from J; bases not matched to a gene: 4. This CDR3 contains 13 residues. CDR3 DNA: TGCAGCGTTGGTACTAGCGGTAACAATGAGCAGTTCTTC. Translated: CSVGTSGNNEQFF.

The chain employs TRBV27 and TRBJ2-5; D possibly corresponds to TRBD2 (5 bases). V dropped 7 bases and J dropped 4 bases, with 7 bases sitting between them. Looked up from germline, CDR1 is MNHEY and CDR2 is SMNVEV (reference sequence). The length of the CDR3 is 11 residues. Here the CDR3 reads CASISGETQYF. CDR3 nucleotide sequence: TGTGCCAGCATCAGCGGAGAGACCCAGTACTTC.